A selection of T cell receptor beta chains follows, all from one sample in a study of shared T cell receptors in the human thymus. Assay used: immunoSEQ multiplex PCR; TCRdb lists only in-frame clones, some missing. The table has 450,000 to 650,000 clones, approximately 80% seen once. The same data also went into a second study, on human thymus T cells.

The sequenced sample consisted of thymocytes. These TCRs come from a boy younger than two with a congenital heart defect. The CDR3 runs from the conserved cysteine through the conserved F or W. A D gene is named only where the DNA matches it firmly. Some rows mark clone size as missing; the rest say once, few, many or name a class of expanded clone.

D gene	clone size	CDR3 length	J gene	V gene	CDR3 DNA	CDR3 protein
NA	once	15	TRBJ2-7	TRBV7-2	TGTGCCAGCAGCTCAACCCTAGCGTACTCCTACGAGCAGTACTTC	CASSSTLAYSYEQYF
TRBD2	NA	14	TRBJ2-5	TRBV9	TGTGCCAGCAGCGCCTGGGGGGGAGAAGAGACCCAGTACTTC	CASSAWGGEETQYF
NA	NA	11	TRBJ1-2	TRBV7-8	TGTGCCAGCAGCCCTCCACGGGGCTACACCTTC	CASSPPRGYTF
TRBD2	once	15	TRBJ2-7	TRBV12-5	TGTGCTAGTGGTTTGGTACGGGGTAGCGGGTGCGAGCAGTACTTC	CASGLVRGSGCEQYF
TRBD1	NA	16	TRBJ1-2	TRBV9	TGTGCCAGCTCAAAAGAGGGGACAGATGGAGGCTATGGCTACACCTTC	CASSKEGTDGGYGYTF
TRBD2	few	18	TRBJ2-1	TRBV11-2	TGTGCCAGCAGCTCCGAACCGGTTAGCGGGAGCGGGGACAATGAGCAGTTCTTC	CASSSEPVSGSGDNEQFF
NA	few	14	TRBJ2-7	TRBV19	TGTGCCAGTAGTATACCAGGGGTCTCCTACGAGCAGTACTTC	CASSIPGVSYEQYF
TRBD1	few	14	TRBJ2-7	TRBV28	TGTGCCAGCAGCCTCCCGGGACAGGACTACGAGCAGTACTTC	CASSLPGQDYEQYF
TRBD1	NA	14	TRBJ1-2	TRBV27	TGTGCCAGCAGCCAGGGACAGGGGGCGGATGGCTACACCTTC	CASSQGQGADGYTF
TRBD2	NA	17	TRBJ2-3	TRBV7-7	TGTGCTAGCAGCTTATCAAGCGGGAGGGCTCATGTAGATACGCAGTATTTT	CASSLSSGRAHVDTQYF
TRBD1	NA	17	TRBJ1-2	TRBV19	TGTGCCAGTAGTCCCTACCCGAAGGGGGCGATGGACTATGGCTACACCTTC	CASSPYPKGAMDYGYTF
TRBD1	few	18	TRBJ1-1	TRBV7-8	TGTGCCAGCAGCCAGTCAGTCGCCCAGGGGGCCCTGAACACTGAAGCTTTCTTT	CASSQSVAQGALNTEAFF
NA	NA	15	TRBJ2-7	TRBV27	TGTGCCAGCCTTTCTGAGGGCGGTATCTCCTACGAGCAGTACTTC	CASLSEGGISYEQYF
TRBD1	NA	16	TRBJ2-7	TRBV6-5	TGTGCCAGCAGTTACTCCGGGACAGGGGTCTCCTACGAGCAGTACTTC	CASSYSGTGVSYEQYF
NA	few	12	TRBJ1-4	TRBV6-6	TGTGCCAGCAGTCCACCGACTGGAAAACTGTTTTTT	CASSPPTGKLFF
NA	few	14	TRBJ1-2	TRBV7-9	TGTGCCAGCAGCTTAAAACCCAGCGTCTATGGCTACACCTTC	CASSLKPSVYGYTF
NA	few	15	TRBJ1-1	TRBV5-4	TGTGCCAGCAGCCTTCCTCGAGCGAGTCTTACTGAAGCTTTCTTT	CASSLPRASLTEAFF
TRBD1	few	18	TRBJ2-6	TRBV5-6	TGTGCCAGCAGCTTGGGGGACAGGGGGAGCTCTGGGGCCAACGTCCTGACTTTC	CASSLGDRGSSGANVLTF
NA	NA	12	TRBJ1-2	TRBV6-6	TGTGCCAGCAGTTCCCACAGCTATGGCTACACCTTC	CASSSHSYGYTF
NA	few	14	TRBJ2-2	TRBV21-1	TGTGCCAGCAGGAGAGCGGGAGAAACCGGGGAGCTGTTTTTT	CASRRAGETGELFF
NA	once	17	TRBJ2-1	TRBV5-1	TGCGCCAGCAACCCTCAAAGGGGGAGGGTATCCTACAATGAGCAGTTCTTC	CASNPQRGRVSYNEQFF
TRBD1	NA	18	TRBJ2-6	TRBV2	TGTGCCAGCAGTCCACCGGGACAGGGGGCGTATGGGGCCAACGTCCTGACTTTC	CASSPPGQGAYGANVLTF
TRBD1	NA	17	TRBJ2-7	TRBV30	TGTGCCTTCGTTGTCGGGACAGGGGAAAAGGGGACCTACGAGCAGTACTTC	CAFVVGTGEKGTYEQYF
NA	once	16	TRBJ2-4	TRBV14	TGTGCCAGCAGCCCCGGGACTGAGGTGGCCAAAAACATTCAGTACTTC	CASSPGTEVAKNIQYF
NA	NA	15	TRBJ1-2	TRBV5-4	TGTGCCAGCAGCTTGCCGGACACCCACAACTATGGCTACACCTTC	CASSLPDTHNYGYTF
TRBD2	NA	14	TRBJ2-7	TRBV27	TGTGCCAGCAGTTTCGCGGGAGAAGGGTACGAGCAGTACTTC	CASSFAGEGYEQYF
NA	NA	14	TRBJ2-7	TRBV5-1	TGCGCCAGCAGCCCGCCCCGGAGGGGCTACGAGCAGTACTTC	CASSPPRRGYEQYF
NA	NA	13	TRBJ2-7	TRBV7-2	TGTGCCAGCAGCCAGAAACCTAGCTACGAGCAGTACTTC	CASSQKPSYEQYF
TRBD2	NA	16	TRBJ2-7	TRBV27	TGTGCCAGCAGTCCTCACTTCGGGAGGGTTACCTACGAGCAGTACTTC	CASSPHFGRVTYEQYF
NA	NA	16	TRBJ1-4	TRBV4-1	TGCGCCAGCAGCCAAGAGCTCCAGACAACTAATGAAAAACTGTTTTTT	CASSQELQTTNEKLFF
NA	NA	14	TRBJ2-7	TRBV2	TGTGCCAGCAGCCCTTGGGAGGTCCCGTACGAGCAGTACTTC	CASSPWEVPYEQYF
TRBD1	few	17	TRBJ1-4	TRBV14	TGTGCCAGCAGCCACCAGGGGGGAGACGAGACTAATGAAAAACTGTTTTTT	CASSHQGGDETNEKLFF
NA	NA	13	TRBJ2-7	TRBV6-5	TGTGCCAGCAGCCGGGACATAACCTACGAGCAGTACTTC	CASSRDITYEQYF
NA	NA	14	TRBJ1-1	TRBV2	TGTGCCAGCAGTGAGAGGGGGGGGCTGGCTGAAGCTTTCTTT	CASSERGGLAEAFF
TRBD2	NA	17	TRBJ2-3	TRBV7-6	TGTGCCAGCAGCCACCACCTCAGGCTAGCGGGAGGAAATACGCAGTATTTT	CASSHHLRLAGGNTQYF
TRBD2	NA	15	TRBJ2-1	TRBV5-1	TGCGCCAGCAGCTCGGCGGGGACTAGCGGGATAGAGCAGTTCTTC	CASSSAGTSGIEQFF
TRBD2	few	16	TRBJ2-5	TRBV25-1	TGTGCCAGCAGTGACCAAGCGGGAGGGGAACAAGAGACCCAGTACTTC	CASSDQAGGEQETQYF
NA	NA	15	TRBJ1-1	TRBV29-1	TGCAGCGTTGAGGGGGGAGCTCTTGGTGACACTGAAGCTTTCTTT	CSVEGGALGDTEAFF
TRBD1	NA	18	TRBJ2-3	TRBV6-8	TGTGCCAGCAGTTACAAGAGGAGAAAGACAGGGAGAACAGATACGCAGTATTTT	CASSYKRRKTGRTDTQYF
NA	NA	13	TRBJ2-2	TRBV30	TGTGCCTGGAGTAGGCGGGACACCGGGGAGCTGTTTTTT	CAWSRRDTGELFF
TRBD2	once	16	TRBJ2-7	TRBV11-3	TGTGCCAGCAGCTCCCTACCTGCGGGAGGGGGCTACGAGCAGTACTTC	CASSSLPAGGGYEQYF
NA	NA	14	TRBJ1-1	TRBV5-1	TGCGCCAGCAGCCCCGGGACACCGAGGACTGAAGCTTTCTTT	CASSPGTPRTEAFF
NA	NA	16	TRBJ2-7	TRBV7-2	TGTGCCAGCAGCTCCCAACAGGGCCCAGATTTCTACGAGCAGTACTTC	CASSSQQGPDFYEQYF
TRBD2	once	14	TRBJ2-7	TRBV28	TGTGCCAGCAGTTTGCAGACTAGCGGCTACGAGCAGTACTTC	CASSLQTSGYEQYF
NA	NA	17	TRBJ1-1	TRBV19	TGTGCCAGTAGCCCCCCTCGGAACAGCCGTGTGAACACTGAAGCTTTCTTT	CASSPPRNSRVNTEAFF
NA	NA	14	TRBJ1-4	TRBV5-1	TGCGCCAGCAGTTTTGGGACATCCCTAGGAAAACTGTTTTTT	CASSFGTSLGKLFF
TRBD2	NA	15	TRBJ2-3	TRBV27	TGTGCCAGCAGTCCCAGACTAGCAGGAACAGATACGCAGTATTTT	CASSPRLAGTDTQYF
NA	few	13	TRBJ1-1	TRBV27	TGTGCCAGCAGCTTCGAGGGGGACACTGAAGCTTTCTTT	CASSFEGDTEAFF
TRBD1	NA	18	TRBJ2-7	TRBV7-9	TGTGCCAGCAGCTTAGCCCTCGTACGACAGGGGAAAACCTACGAGCAGTACTTC	CASSLALVRQGKTYEQYF
NA	NA	12	TRBJ2-7	TRBV7-2	TGTGCCAGCAGCTCCAGCTCCTACGAGCAGTACTTC	CASSSSSYEQYF
TRBD2	few	11	TRBJ2-1	TRBV15	TGTGCCACCAGAACTAGCGATGAGCAGTTCTTC	CATRTSDEQFF
NA	NA	12	TRBJ2-7	TRBV27	TGTGCCAGCAGATCAGCGGGCTACGAGCAGTACTTC	CASRSAGYEQYF
TRBD2	NA	13	TRBJ2-3	TRBV27	TGTGCCAGCAGCCCGCCGGGGGGGGATACGCAGTATTTT	CASSPPGGDTQYF
NA	NA	15	TRBJ2-7	TRBV7-8	TGTGCCAGCAGCTCCCTGGGGGGGCGTATCTACGAGCAGTACTTC	CASSSLGGRIYEQYF
NA	NA	15	TRBJ2-1	TRBV7-8	TGTGCCAGCAGCTTAGGGAGGGCCGGGGTCGATGAGCAGTTCTTC	CASSLGRAGVDEQFF
TRBD2	NA	17	TRBJ2-7	TRBV28	TGTGCCAGCAGGGGTCTGGCGGGAGACATCCCCTCCTACGAGCAGTACTTC	CASRGLAGDIPSYEQYF
NA	once	16	TRBJ2-1	TRBV7-9	TGTGCCAGCAGTCGAGAAAGGAGGGGCTCCTACAATGAGCAGTTCTTC	CASSRERRGSYNEQFF